This TCR beta chain was retrieved from a study of cytomegalovirus exposure and HLA in healthy donors. This PCR relied on a set of 60 Vbeta primers and 13 Jbeta primers. Sequenced by immunoSEQ multiplex PCR; TCRdb stores in-frame clones only, minus some. The sample has some 63,000 clones, 75% to 90% seen once. J was trimmed by 0 bases and V by 6 bases; bases with no gene match: 16. This CDR3 contains 19 residues. Germline V gene sequence: CDR1 SGHRS, CDR2 YFSETQ. The sample comprised PBMCs. V usage is TRBV5-1 and J usage is TRBJ2-4; the match to TRBD2 covers 9 bases. This receptor was identified in a woman aged 40 to 50 in good health and CMV-seronegative. The CDR3 loop is CASTGGLAGDRLAKNIQYF. CDR3 DNA sequence: TGCGCCAGCACCGGGGGATTAGCGGGAGACCGACTAGCCAAAAACATTCAGTACTTC.